A selection of T cell receptor beta chains follows, all from one sample in a study of blood T cell repertoires in COVID-19. The table came from immunoSEQ multiplex PCR; TCRdb's copy has only in-frame clones and leaves some out. The sample holds 300,000 to 400,000 clones, 70% to 90% seen once. The source material was PBMCs or T cells enriched from blood (not recorded which). All receptors come from a woman in her forties with acute COVID-19. Both conserved end residues are part of each CDR3. D genes are given only for firm matches. Size tells how often a clone was seen (once, few, many) or the class of an expanded clone, and some rows leave it out.

clone_size: NA
v_call: TRBV29-1
d_call: TRBD2
j_call: TRBJ2-7
cdr3_nt: TGCAGTGTCAGGACTAGCGGTTCCTACGAGCAGTACTTC
cdr3_aa: CSVRTSGSYEQYF

clone_size: NA
v_call: TRBV7-9
d_call: NA
j_call: TRBJ1-1
cdr3_nt: TGTGCCAGCAGCTTTCAACTATCCCTTGAGGTTTTCTTT
cdr3_aa: CASSFQLSLEVFF

clone_size: NA
v_call: TRBV6-5
d_call: TRBD1
j_call: TRBJ1-5
cdr3_nt: TGTGCCAGCTGGGACAGGGAAATTGGCAATCAGCCCCAGCATTTT
cdr3_aa: CASWDREIGNQPQHF

clone_size: NA
v_call: TRBV6-5
d_call: NA
j_call: TRBJ1-2
cdr3_nt: TGTGCCAGCAGCCGTACGGACAGTACTCCCTACGGCTACACCTTC
cdr3_aa: CASSRTDSTPYGYTF

clone_size: few
v_call: TRBV21-1
d_call: NA
j_call: TRBJ2-1
cdr3_nt: TGTGCCAGCAGCACCCGACTAGAGGAAAGTGAGCAGTTCTTC
cdr3_aa: CASSTRLEESEQFF

clone_size: NA
v_call: TRBV6-2/TRBV6-3
d_call: TRBD1
j_call: TRBJ1-2
cdr3_nt: TGTGCCAGCAGCAAATGGGGACAGGGGCGAGGTTTGGGCTACACCTTC
cdr3_aa: CASSKWGQGRGLGYTF

clone_size: NA
v_call: TRBV6-2/TRBV6-3
d_call: NA
j_call: TRBJ1-3
cdr3_nt: TGTGCCAGCCGCCGGAGGGAGGAAAAAAGAAACACCATATATTTT
cdr3_aa: CASRRREEKRNTIYF

clone_size: NA
v_call: TRBV6-5
d_call: TRBD2
j_call: TRBJ2-3
cdr3_nt: TGTGCCAGCAGTTACGGGCGGGGGGACAGCACAGATACGCAGTATTTT
cdr3_aa: CASSYGRGDSTDTQYF

clone_size: NA
v_call: TRBV6-5
d_call: TRBD2
j_call: TRBJ2-7
cdr3_nt: TGTGCCAGCGGGAGGGCTCCGGGCTCCTACGAGCAGTACTTC
cdr3_aa: CASGRAPGSYEQYF

clone_size: NA
v_call: TRBV12-3/TRBV12-4
d_call: NA
j_call: TRBJ2-2
cdr3_nt: TGTGCCAGCAGTTTCTCGGGGGAGCTGTTTTTT
cdr3_aa: CASSFSGELFF

clone_size: NA
v_call: TRBV19
d_call: TRBD1
j_call: TRBJ2-1
cdr3_nt: TGTGCCAGTAGTACCGTTCCGGACAGGGGATACAATGAGCAGTTCTTC
cdr3_aa: CASSTVPDRGYNEQFF

clone_size: few
v_call: TRBV7-9
d_call: TRBD1
j_call: TRBJ2-2
cdr3_nt: TGTGCCAGCAGCTTAGTCAAGCCGGGACAGGGCCCCACCGGGGAGCTGTTTTTT
cdr3_aa: CASSLVKPGQGPTGELFF

clone_size: NA
v_call: TRBV5-6
d_call: NA
j_call: TRBJ1-2
cdr3_nt: TGTGCCAGCAGCGCGGATCAGGGAAGTGGAGACTATGGCTACACCTTC
cdr3_aa: CASSADQGSGDYGYTF

clone_size: once
v_call: TRBV6-5
d_call: NA
j_call: TRBJ1-3
cdr3_nt: TGTGCCAGCAATGGGGGAGGGAACACCATATATTTT
cdr3_aa: CASNGGGNTIYF

clone_size: NA
v_call: TRBV4-1
d_call: NA
j_call: TRBJ1-1
cdr3_nt: TGCGCCAGCAGCCAGGCCACAGGGTTGAACACTGAAGCTTTCTTT
cdr3_aa: CASSQATGLNTEAFF

clone_size: NA
v_call: TRBV27
d_call: NA
j_call: TRBJ1-2
cdr3_nt: TGTGCCAGCGCCCCGACCGTGCATAGGGGCTATGGCTACACCTTC
cdr3_aa: CASAPTVHRGYGYTF

clone_size: NA
v_call: TRBV15
d_call: NA
j_call: TRBJ2-1
cdr3_nt: TGTGCCACCAGCAGAGGCCGCGTTGGTAGCGAGCAGTTCTTC
cdr3_aa: CATSRGRVGSEQFF

clone_size: NA
v_call: TRBV5-4
d_call: NA
j_call: TRBJ1-2
cdr3_nt: TGTGCCAGCAGCTTGGACCCGGCCGGGGGCTACACCTTC
cdr3_aa: CASSLDPAGGYTF

clone_size: NA
v_call: TRBV20-1
d_call: NA
j_call: TRBJ1-4
cdr3_nt: TGCAGTGCTACAGGGGATGAAAAACTGTTTTTT
cdr3_aa: CSATGDEKLFF

clone_size: NA
v_call: TRBV5-6
d_call: NA
j_call: TRBJ2-7
cdr3_nt: TGTGCCAGCAGCTTGGGTCCACAGGGCTCCTACGAGCAGTACTTC
cdr3_aa: CASSLGPQGSYEQYF

clone_size: NA
v_call: TRBV7-9
d_call: TRBD1
j_call: TRBJ1-1
cdr3_nt: TGTGCCAGCAGGGAGGGACAGCCGACCACTGAAGCTTTCTTT
cdr3_aa: CASREGQPTTEAFF

clone_size: NA
v_call: TRBV28
d_call: TRBD1
j_call: TRBJ1-1
cdr3_nt: TGTGCCAGCAGTTTACACGGGACAGTCAGAGGGAACACTGAAGCTTTCTTT
cdr3_aa: CASSLHGTVRGNTEAFF

clone_size: NA
v_call: TRBV3-1/TRBV3-2
d_call: NA
j_call: TRBJ1-1
cdr3_nt: TGTGCCAGCAGCCCAATTGGGGCAGTGAGGAAGCCTGAAGCTTTCTTT
cdr3_aa: CASSPIGAVRKPEAFF

clone_size: NA
v_call: TRBV5-6
d_call: TRBD2
j_call: TRBJ2-3
cdr3_nt: TGTGCCAGCAGCCTGTGGACTAGCCGCACAGATACGCAGTATTTT
cdr3_aa: CASSLWTSRTDTQYF

clone_size: NA
v_call: TRBV18
d_call: NA
j_call: TRBJ2-7
cdr3_nt: TGTGCCAGCTCACGGAGGGACGGTATTGAGGGGTACTTC
cdr3_aa: CASSRRDGIEGYF

clone_size: once
v_call: TRBV7-2
d_call: TRBD1
j_call: TRBJ2-3
cdr3_nt: TGTGCCAGCAGCCCCCTAGGGGGCCTCTGGGTGGATACGCAGTATTTT
cdr3_aa: CASSPLGGLWVDTQYF

clone_size: NA
v_call: TRBV5-6
d_call: TRBD1
j_call: TRBJ2-5
cdr3_nt: TGTGCCAGCAGACCGGCATGGGACAGGGGCTCTGAGGAGAGTGAGACCCAGTACTTC
cdr3_aa: CASRPAWDRGSEESETQYF

clone_size: NA
v_call: TRBV9
d_call: NA
j_call: TRBJ2-3
cdr3_nt: TGTGCCAGCAGCGTAGACAGGCGATGGGGCACAGATACGCAGTATTTT
cdr3_aa: CASSVDRRWGTDTQYF

clone_size: few
v_call: TRBV6-5
d_call: NA
j_call: TRBJ1-1
cdr3_nt: TGTGCCAGCAGTTACGGAGTGGACACTGAAGCTTTCTTT
cdr3_aa: CASSYGVDTEAFF

clone_size: NA
v_call: TRBV7-8
d_call: TRBD2
j_call: TRBJ2-2
cdr3_nt: TGTGCCAGCAGCCAAGCGGGAGGAGGTACCGGGGAGCTGTTTTTT
cdr3_aa: CASSQAGGGTGELFF

clone_size: NA
v_call: TRBV11-2
d_call: NA
j_call: TRBJ2-1
cdr3_nt: TGTGCCAGCCATAGACAGGCCAGAGGTGAGCAGTTCTTC
cdr3_aa: CASHRQARGEQFF

clone_size: NA
v_call: TRBV19
d_call: NA
j_call: TRBJ1-3
cdr3_nt: TGTGCCAGTAGTCCCCAGGGCGCGGACACCATATATTTT
cdr3_aa: CASSPQGADTIYF

clone_size: NA
v_call: TRBV6-6
d_call: TRBD1
j_call: TRBJ1-2
cdr3_nt: TGTGCCAGCACCTCTCGACAGGGGGCAACTAACTATGGCTACACCTTC
cdr3_aa: CASTSRQGATNYGYTF

clone_size: NA
v_call: TRBV5-6
d_call: NA
j_call: TRBJ2-1
cdr3_nt: TGTGCCAGCAGCTCCGGGACACCATCCTACAATGAGCAGTTCTTC
cdr3_aa: CASSSGTPSYNEQFF

clone_size: NA
v_call: TRBV19
d_call: NA
j_call: TRBJ1-6
cdr3_nt: TGTGCCAGTAGTATAGCCGGCAATCAGGCACCCCTCCACTTT
cdr3_aa: CASSIAGNQAPLHF

clone_size: NA
v_call: TRBV6-5
d_call: NA
j_call: TRBJ1-1
cdr3_nt: TGTGCCGGGAGGGGACGATTGAACACTGAAGCTTTCTTT
cdr3_aa: CAGRGRLNTEAFF

clone_size: NA
v_call: TRBV9
d_call: TRBD2
j_call: TRBJ2-3
cdr3_nt: TGTGCCAGCAGCGTAGCTTCCCTCCATAGCGGGCTTAGCACAGATACGCAGTATTTT
cdr3_aa: CASSVASLHSGLSTDTQYF